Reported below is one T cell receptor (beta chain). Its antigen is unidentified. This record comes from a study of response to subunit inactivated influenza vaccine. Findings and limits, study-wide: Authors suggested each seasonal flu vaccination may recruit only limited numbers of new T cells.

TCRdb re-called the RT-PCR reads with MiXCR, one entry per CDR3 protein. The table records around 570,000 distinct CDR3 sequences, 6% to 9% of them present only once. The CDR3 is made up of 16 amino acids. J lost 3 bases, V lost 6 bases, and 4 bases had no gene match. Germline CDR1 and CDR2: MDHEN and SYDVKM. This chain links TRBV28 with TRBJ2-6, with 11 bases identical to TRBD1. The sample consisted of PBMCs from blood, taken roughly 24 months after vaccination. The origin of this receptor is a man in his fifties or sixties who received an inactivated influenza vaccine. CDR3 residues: CASRGQGAFGANVLTF. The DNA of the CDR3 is TGTGCCAGCAGAGGACAGGGGGCCTTTGGGGCCAACGTCCTGACTTTC.